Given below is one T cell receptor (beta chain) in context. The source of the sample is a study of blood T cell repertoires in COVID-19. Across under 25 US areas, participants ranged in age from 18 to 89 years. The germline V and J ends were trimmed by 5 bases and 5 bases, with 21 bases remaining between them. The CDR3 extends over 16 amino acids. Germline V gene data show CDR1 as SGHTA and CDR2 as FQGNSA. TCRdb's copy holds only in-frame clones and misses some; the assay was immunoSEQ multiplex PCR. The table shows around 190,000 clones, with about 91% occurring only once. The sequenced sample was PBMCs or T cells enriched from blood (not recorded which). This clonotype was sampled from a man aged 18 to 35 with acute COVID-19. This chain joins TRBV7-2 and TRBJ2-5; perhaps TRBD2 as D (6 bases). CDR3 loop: CASSPSGGRRVETQYF. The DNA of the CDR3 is TGTGCCAGCAGCCCATCAGGAGGGCGGAGGGTGGAGACCCAGTACTTC.